This TCR beta chain appears in the sequencing data of a study of blood T cells in healthy people across ages (dated by TCRdb to about 2015). For the wider study: In model experiments, roughly one uniquely barcoded TCR beta cDNA molecule per two T cells was captured by template switching. The donors were split into four age groups: young (average 16 years), middle-aged (more than 35), aged (about 56) and long-lived (under 85). To avoid experimental bias, donors of different ages were spread randomly across the sequencing lanes. The study measured age-related changes in TCR beta repertoire diversity using deep sequencing normalized with unique cDNA molecular identifiers. Using the same blood draw, the study looked at two additional independent replicas of 1 million unique cDNA reads for two donors, one aged 18 to 30 and the other aged 80 or older. Findings and caveats that apply to the study as a whole: There was a strong correlation between observed TCR beta diversity and the percentage of naive T cells measured by flow cytometry. As age increased, observed TCR beta diversity per million T cells dropped in a roughly linear way, and a significant reduction was already evident by age roughly 40. Because profiling used bulk unsorted PBMCs, naive and antigen-experienced compartments could not be compared conclusively. Donor CMV infection status was unknown, potentially confounding age-related changes in expanded clonotypes. Compared with the aged group, the long-lived group had more naive CD4+ T cells, fewer expanded clones and increased TCR diversity, a pattern suggesting age selection. Estimates of total diversity based on one million sequenced T cells were regarded as lower bounds and as underestimates.

CDR1 and CDR2 are drawn from the germline V gene: SQVTM, ANQGSEA. The CDR3, cysteine through phenylalanine, is 15 amino acids long. Just CDR3 DNA is preserved here, 45 bases in frame from base 1. Trimming removed 6 bases from V and 5 bases from J; the gene matches leave 12 bases unexplained. Library prep was done by 5' RACE. The listed sequencing device is Illumina HiSeq 2500. The second PCR ran for about 6 to 12 cycles and used a J-beta primer mix along with a sample-barcoded 5' primer. A template-switch 5' adaptor carrying 12 random nucleotides introduced a unique molecular identifier onto each TCR beta cDNA molecule. At least 2.5 million CDR3-containing paired-end reads were obtained from each sample. All of the RNA was converted into first-strand cDNA using the Mint cDNA synthesis kit, with a TRBC-specific oligonucleotide serving as the primer. Following uracil-DNA glycosylase treatment, all cDNA underwent a first 18-cycle PCR with the universal primers M1SS and BC2_uni_R. Processing in the source paper ran as follows. Each sample was normalized by randomly selecting 1 million high-quality reads, each carrying a distinct molecular identifier. Instead of being binned into consensus sequences, reads that shared molecular identifiers were thrown out. MiTCR, run with a Q25 quality threshold and the strictest error-elimination algorithm, handled CDR3 identification, clonotype clustering and error correction. A nonparametric unseen species model with Euler transformation was used to estimate a lower bound on total TCR beta diversity. In-frame beta chains were kept once TCRdb had trimmed the public reads at Q25 with fastp and called clones with MiXCR. Each entry is one CDR3 protein sequence, shown with its most common DNA and genes. V and J calls and clone size were set by TCRdb, not the authors. For this sample the table gives 1,500,000 or so distinct CDR3 sequences, of which approximately 43% were detected only once. 4% of the sample comes from the top ten.

As to this clonotype: Its antigen remains undetermined. Base qualities are not recorded, but no much larger clone differs from it by a single base.

Donors were under 40 systemically healthy Caucasian individuals from Russia aged roughly 6 to 90 years. Each donor gave roughly 9.5 milliliters of peripheral blood, collected into EDTA-treated Vacutainer tubes. PBMCs were isolated by Ficoll-Paque density-gradient centrifugation, with at least 7 million obtained per sample. Trizol reagent was used to extract total RNA from PBMCs, with at least 6 micrograms per sample. For every donor, an aliquot of PBMCs went through flow cytometry to measure the percentages of naive CD45RAhigh/CD27high T cells. The chain was built from TRBV29-1 and TRBJ2-7, and 11 junction bases match TRBD2. The sample taken for sequencing was blood. The TCR originated in a woman between 18 and 29 years old in good health. The bases read TGCAGCGTGCGACTAGCGGGACGCCTTGGTAACGAGCAGTACTTC. Translated, it reads CSVRLAGRLGNEQYF.